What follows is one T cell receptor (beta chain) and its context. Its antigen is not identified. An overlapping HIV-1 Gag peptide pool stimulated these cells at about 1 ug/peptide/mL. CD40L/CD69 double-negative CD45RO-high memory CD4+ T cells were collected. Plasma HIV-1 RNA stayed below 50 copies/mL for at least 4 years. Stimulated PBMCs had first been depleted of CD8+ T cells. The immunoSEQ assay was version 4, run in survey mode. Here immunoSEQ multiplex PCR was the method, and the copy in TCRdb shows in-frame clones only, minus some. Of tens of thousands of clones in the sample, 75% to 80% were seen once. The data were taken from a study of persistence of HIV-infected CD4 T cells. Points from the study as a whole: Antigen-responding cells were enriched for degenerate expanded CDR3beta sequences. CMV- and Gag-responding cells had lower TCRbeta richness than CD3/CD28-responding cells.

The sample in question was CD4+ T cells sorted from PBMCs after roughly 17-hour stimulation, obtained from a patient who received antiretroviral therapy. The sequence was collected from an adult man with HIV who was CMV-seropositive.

The CDR3 DNA follows: TGCGCCAGCAGTGAGTCGACAAGGGGGAGAGGCTACACCTTC. Its protein product is CASSESTRGRGYTF. This chain links TRBV10-2 with TRBJ1-2, with D perhaps matching TRBD1 (6 bases). CDR1 and CDR2 (germline): WSHSY, SAAADI. V was pared by 0 bases and J by 8 bases, with 13 bases between. CDR3 length equals 14 residues.